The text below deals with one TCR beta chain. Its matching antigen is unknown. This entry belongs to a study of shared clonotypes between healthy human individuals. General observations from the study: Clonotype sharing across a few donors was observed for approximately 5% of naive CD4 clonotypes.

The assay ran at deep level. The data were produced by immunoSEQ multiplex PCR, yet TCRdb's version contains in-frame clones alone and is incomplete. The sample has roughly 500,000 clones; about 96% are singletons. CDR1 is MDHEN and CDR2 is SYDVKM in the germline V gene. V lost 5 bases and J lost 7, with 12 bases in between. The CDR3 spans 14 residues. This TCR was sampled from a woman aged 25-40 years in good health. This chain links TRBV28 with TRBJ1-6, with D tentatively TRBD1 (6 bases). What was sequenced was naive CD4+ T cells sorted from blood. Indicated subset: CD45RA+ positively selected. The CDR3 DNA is TGTGCCAGCAGTGGGGGGGCTGAGAATTCACCCCTCCACTTT. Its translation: CASSGGAENSPLHF.